This is a list of T cell receptor beta chains from one sample in a study of cytomegalovirus exposure and HLA in healthy donors. Method: immunoSEQ multiplex PCR; TCRdb's copy keeps in-frame clones and lacks some. Of 150,000 to 200,000 clones in the sample, almost 85% are singletons; the top ten hold about 0.24%. The sample comprised PBMCs. These receptors all stem from a boy aged 10-17 years in good health and CMV-seronegative. Each CDR3 is given with its conserved first and last residue. A D gene is named only where the DNA matches it firmly. Part of the rows lack a size; the others show once, few, many or a class for expanded clones.

J: TRBJ2-7
V: TRBV30
D: -
size: -
CDR3: CAWNRELTSYEQYF
DNA: TGTGCCTGGAATCGAGAACTAACCTCCTACGAGCAGTACTTC

J: TRBJ1-4
V: TRBV9
D: -
size: -
CDR3: CASSVDPHGANEKLFF
DNA: TGTGCCAGCAGCGTAGATCCCCACGGGGCTAATGAAAAACTGTTTTTT

J: TRBJ2-7
V: TRBV9
D: TRBD2
size: -
CDR3: CASSPTLPSGRIYEQYF
DNA: TGTGCCAGCAGCCCCACCCTTCCTAGCGGGAGGATCTACGAGCAGTACTTC

J: TRBJ2-2
V: TRBV7-2
D: TRBD2
size: -
CDR3: CASSRGTSGGYGGGELFF
DNA: TGTGCCAGCAGCCGAGGGACTAGCGGAGGATATGGTGGCGGGGAGCTGTTTTTT

J: TRBJ1-2
V: TRBV20-1
D: -
size: -
CDR3: CSAPTGYGYTF
DNA: TGCAGTGCTCCAACCGGCTATGGCTACACCTTC

J: TRBJ2-1
V: TRBV11-3
D: -
size: -
CDR3: CASSKEGGFHNEQFF
DNA: TGTGCCAGCAGCAAAGAGGGCGGATTCCACAATGAGCAGTTCTTC

J: TRBJ2-7
V: TRBV5-1
D: TRBD1
size: -
CDR3: CASSLGQGAVAEQYF
DNA: TGCGCCAGCAGCTTGGGACAGGGGGCTGTGGCCGAGCAGTACTTC

J: TRBJ2-6
V: TRBV6-4
D: -
size: -
CDR3: CASSDSFRVDLSGANVLTF
DNA: TGTGCCAGCAGTGACTCCTTCAGGGTGGACCTCTCTGGGGCCAACGTCCTGACTTTC

J: TRBJ2-2
V: TRBV16
D: -
size: -
CDR3: CASSDRFGELFF
DNA: TGTGCCAGCAGCGACAGATTCGGGGAGCTGTTTTTT

J: TRBJ2-1
V: TRBV29-1
D: -
size: -
CDR3: CSVVLDQVRDEQFF
DNA: TGCAGCGTAGTACTCGACCAGGTCCGCGATGAGCAGTTCTTC

J: TRBJ2-7
V: TRBV11-1
D: -
size: -
CDR3: CASSLSQGPYEQYF
DNA: TGTGCCAGCAGCTTAAGTCAGGGGCCCTACGAGCAGTACTTC

J: TRBJ2-1
V: TRBV13
D: TRBD1
size: -
CDR3: CASSNLGQGYNEQFF
DNA: TGTGCCAGCAGCAACCTAGGACAGGGGTACAATGAGCAGTTCTTC

J: TRBJ1-2
V: TRBV30
D: -
size: -
CDR3: CAWSELTLSVIYTF
DNA: TGTGCCTGGAGTGAACTCACACTAAGCGTCATCTACACCTTC

J: TRBJ2-7
V: TRBV15
D: -
size: -
CDR3: CATSRDWGNEQYF
DNA: TGTGCCACCAGCAGAGATTGGGGCAACGAGCAGTACTTC

J: TRBJ2-7
V: TRBV14
D: -
size: -
CDR3: CASSQIGSYEQYF
DNA: TGTGCCAGCAGCCAAATCGGTTCCTACGAGCAGTACTTC

J: TRBJ2-7
V: TRBV5-4
D: -
size: -
CDR3: CASSWGDGNSYEQYF
DNA: TGTGCCAGCAGCTGGGGCGACGGCAATTCCTACGAGCAGTACTTC

J: TRBJ2-5
V: TRBV6-1
D: TRBD2
size: once
CDR3: CASSGTSGQHPPETQYF
DNA: TGTGCCAGCAGTGGGACTAGCGGGCAACACCCGCCAGAGACCCAGTACTTC

J: TRBJ2-2
V: TRBV10-3
D: -
size: -
CDR3: CAISDQQGWNTGELFF
DNA: TGTGCCATCAGTGATCAGCAGGGCTGGAACACCGGGGAGCTGTTTTTT

J: TRBJ2-1
V: TRBV25-1
D: TRBD2
size: -
CDR3: CASRVGGEQFF
DNA: TGTGCCAGCAGGGTGGGGGGGGAGCAGTTCTTC

J: TRBJ1-6
V: TRBV25-1
D: -
size: -
CDR3: CASSGGLGDIYNSPLHF
DNA: TGTGCCAGCAGTGGGGGGCTAGGGGACATCTATAATTCACCCCTCCACTTT

J: TRBJ2-6
V: TRBV7-9
D: -
size: -
CDR3: CVGGGYSGANVLTF
DNA: TGTGTAGGGGGAGGGTACAGTGGGGCCAACGTCCTGACTTTC

J: TRBJ2-5
V: TRBV2
D: TRBD1
size: -
CDR3: CASSERGQGKTQYF
DNA: TGTGCCAGCAGTGAAAGGGGACAGGGAAAGACCCAGTACTTC

J: TRBJ2-5
V: TRBV5-1
D: TRBD2
size: -
CDR3: CASWERGGRETQYF
DNA: TGCGCCAGCTGGGAGCGGGGGGGCCGGGAGACCCAGTACTTC

J: TRBJ1-2
V: TRBV13
D: -
size: few
CDR3: CASSLDSIPDGYTF
DNA: TGTGCCAGCAGCTTAGACAGTATCCCCGATGGCTACACCTTC